Listed here are 31 T cell receptor beta chains from one sample, sequenced in a study of T cells expressing NK-cell markers. TCRdb re-analyzed the 5' RACE reads; it lists each CDR3 protein once, without DNA. The sample totals some 410,000 distinct CDR3 sequences. The sequencing sample was made of blood T cells: a sorted CD56 or NKG2C T cell subset, CD4+ or CD8+ T cells, or bulk PBMC T cells (not recorded which). Receptor source: a woman aged 18-70 years in good health.

The rearrangement uses TRBV12-3 or TRBV12-4 and TRBJ2-7; TCRdb picks TRBD2, but there is no DNA to check that call. The CDR3 runs to 12 residues. CDR3 protein: CASSLVRDEQYF.

The V gene is TRBV12-3 or TRBV12-4, the J gene TRBJ1-6; TCRdb picks TRBD1, but there is no DNA to check that call. The CDR3 runs to 18 residues. This chain's CDR3 is CASSLGTPLIGYNSPLHF.

This sequence joins TRBV24-1 and TRBJ2-1; TCRdb gives TRBD1 as the D gene, but with no DNA this cannot be confirmed. This CDR3 has 16 amino acids. Per germline, CDR1 KGHDR and CDR2 SFDVKD. This CDR3 reads CATSDYRGGAYNEQFF.

The CDR3 here is CASSRFRGVRDTEAFF. The chain carries TRBV7-9 and TRBJ1-1; TCRdb's D gene call, TRBD1, goes unchecked for lack of DNA. The CDR3 has 16 residues. CDR1 and CDR2 from the germline V gene are SEHNR and FQNEAQ (reference sequence).

The rearrangement uses TRBV3-1 and TRBJ2-7; TCRdb's D call of TRBD2 is untestable without DNA. Per the germline V gene, CDR1 is LGHDT and CDR2 is YNNKEL (reference sequence). The CDR3 extends over 13 amino acids. This chain's CDR3 is CASSSRGGHEQYF.

The J gene is TRBJ1-5, the V gene TRBV18; there is no DNA to check the TCRdb D call of TRBD1. The CDR3 is 16 residues long. Germline V CDR1 and CDR2: KGHSH, LQKENI. This CDR3 reads CASSRSDRGEGQPQHF.

The V call is TRBV6-1, the J call TRBJ2-5; TCRdb names TRBD1, which stays unverified in the absence of DNA. Germline V gene sequence: CDR1 MNHNS, CDR2 SASEGT. The CDR3 runs 15 residues. The CDR3 is CASSQSGGERETQYF.

The J gene is TRBJ2-4, the V gene TRBV12-3 or TRBV12-4; the D gene TCRdb calls, TRBD1, cannot be checked with no DNA. The CDR3 sequence is 16 residues long. CDR3 loop: CASSFRGVAGMDIQYF.

The CDR3: CATSRAPSGTGSDEQFF. The chain carries TRBV15 and TRBJ2-1; TCRdb gives TRBD2 as the D gene, but with no DNA this cannot be confirmed. Germline V gene data show CDR1 as LNHNV and CDR2 as YYDKDF (reference sequence). This CDR3 comprises 17 residues.

The chain joins TRBV12-3 or TRBV12-4 to TRBJ2-5; no DNA is available, so the TRBD1 call from TCRdb remains unchecked. The CDR3 is 14 amino acids. The CDR3 is CASSLTRGIETQYF.

The chain is built from TRBV19 and TRBJ2-7; TCRdb designates TRBD2, a call that cannot be tested without DNA. Germline CDR1 and CDR2: LNHDA and SQIVND (reference sequence). The CDR3 extends over 15 amino acids. CDR3 sequence reads: CASSPFGTALYEQYF.

The rearrangement uses TRBV7-6 and TRBJ2-2. CDR1 and CDR2 (germline): SGHVS, FNYEAQ. There are 14 residues in the CDR3. The CDR3 loop is CASSPSGNTGELFF.

The chain uses TRBV28 and TRBJ2-7; TCRdb lists TRBD1, though no DNA is available to test this call. This CDR3 is 13 amino acids long. Per germline, CDR1 MDHEN and CDR2 SYDVKM. The CDR3 protein is CASSPQDPYEQYF.

The chain recombines TRBV7-3 with TRBJ1-5; TCRdb picks TRBD1, but there is no DNA to check that call. The CDR3 consists of 16 residues. CDR1 and CDR2 (germline): SGHTA, FQGTGA. CDR3 sequence: CASSIRRDRGYQPQHF. Complete variable domain (other parts from reference TRBV7-3 and TRBJ1-5): GAGVSQTPSNKVTEKGKYVELRCDPISGHTALYWYRQSLGQGPEFLIYFQGTGAADDSGLPNDRFFAVRPEGSVSTLKIQRTERGDSAVYLCASSIRRDRGYQPQHFGDGTRLSIL.

This sequence joins TRBV28 and TRBJ2-7; the TRBD2 assignment by TCRdb is unverifiable without DNA. The CDR3 is 13 amino acids. The germline CDR1 and CDR2 sequences are MDHEN and SYDVKM. CDR3: CASSAGPAYEQYF.

The CDR3 is CASTLGGTTEAFF. The chain joins TRBV5-1 to TRBJ1-1. The CDR3 has 13 residues. Per germline, CDR1 SGHRS and CDR2 YFSETQ.

The J gene is TRBJ2-2, the V gene TRBV6-6. Germline V lookup: CDR1 MNHNY, CDR2 SVGAGI (reference sequence). This CDR3 has 11 residues. The chain's CDR3 is CASLVAGELFF.

J is TRBJ2-1 and V is TRBV6-2 or TRBV6-3; TCRdb gives TRBD1 as the D gene, but with no DNA this cannot be confirmed. This CDR3 spans 14 amino acids. CDR1 and CDR2 (germline): MNHEY, SVGEGT. The CDR3 protein is CASSFRDTYNEQFF.

This CDR3 is CASSQDSGLGQPQHF. The rearrangement uses TRBV4-2 and TRBJ1-5; the TCRdb D gene call, TRBD1, has no DNA to confirm it. In germline, CDR1 is LGHNA, CDR2 YNFKEQ. The CDR3 is 15 amino acids.

The chain joins TRBV5-4 to TRBJ2-7; absent DNA, TCRdb's TRBD1 call cannot be checked. The CDR3 spans 15 residues. Germline V gene sequence: CDR1 SGHNT, CDR2 YYREEE (reference sequence). CDR3 amino acids: CASSFPDRATYEQYF.

This chain connects TRBV6-1 to TRBJ1-1. Germline CDR1 MNHNS, CDR2 SASEGT. The CDR3 totals 16 residues. The CDR3 is CASRNTKGEGNTEAFF.

The chain combines TRBV29-1 with TRBJ2-5; TCRdb indicates TRBD2, and absent DNA this call remains unverified. This CDR3 comprises 14 residues. The V gene's germline CDR1 is SQVTM and CDR2 ANQGSEA. CDR3 residues: CSVEDPTRMETQYF.

The chain joins TRBV27 to TRBJ2-5; TCRdb returns TRBD2, unconfirmable since there is no DNA. Germline V gene data show CDR1 as MNHEY and CDR2 as SMNVEV (reference sequence). The CDR3 has 17 residues. CDR3 loop: CASSLFGGPSKAETQYF.

This chain uses TRBV20-1 with TRBJ1-2; with no DNA, the TCRdb D assignment of TRBD1 cannot be verified. CDR3 length: 14 amino acids. Germline CDR1 and CDR2: DFQATT and SNEGSKA (reference sequence). The CDR3 protein is CSARDHGTNYGYTF.

This chain uses TRBV25-1 with TRBJ2-4; the D call of TRBD1 rests on TCRdb alone, since no DNA is present to check it. Germline CDR1 and CDR2: MGHDK and SYGVNS. The CDR3 extends over 15 amino acids. This chain's CDR3 is CASSEGGGAKNIQYF.

This sequence joins TRBV19 and TRBJ2-1; the TCRdb D gene call, TRBD2, has no DNA to confirm it. The CDR3 totals 17 residues. The V gene's germline CDR1 is LNHDA and CDR2 SQIVND (reference sequence). CDR3: CASSTVPGTSGGIEQFF.

V gene TRBV12-3 or TRBV12-4 combines with J gene TRBJ1-1; the D call from TCRdb, TRBD1, cannot be confirmed without DNA. The CDR3 spans 15 residues. CDR3 protein: CASSLAGTGGTEAFF.

This chain joins TRBV4-3 and TRBJ2-5; lacking DNA, the TRBD2 call made by TCRdb goes unchecked. The CDR3 consists of 17 residues. The germline V gene has CDR1 LGHNA and CDR2 YSLEER. CDR3 sequence: CASSQDLSGGAGETQYF.

The J gene is TRBJ2-1, the V gene TRBV7-6; TCRdb's D call, TRBD2, is unchecked because there is no DNA. Germline V gives CDR1 SGHVS, CDR2 FNYEAQ. CDR3 length equals 16 residues. The CDR3: CASSPGLVRNSDEQFF.

The CDR3 loop reads CASSVDAERGYTF. The V gene is TRBV9, the J gene TRBJ1-2. CDR3 length: 13 amino acids. Germline lookup yields CDR1 SGDLS and CDR2 YYNGEE.

This chain connects TRBV20-1 to TRBJ2-7; the TRBD1 assignment by TCRdb is unverifiable without DNA. Germline-derived CDR1 and CDR2 are DFQATT and SNEGSKA (reference sequence). The CDR3 is 14 residues long. CDR3 residues: CSASGRGKSYEQYF.